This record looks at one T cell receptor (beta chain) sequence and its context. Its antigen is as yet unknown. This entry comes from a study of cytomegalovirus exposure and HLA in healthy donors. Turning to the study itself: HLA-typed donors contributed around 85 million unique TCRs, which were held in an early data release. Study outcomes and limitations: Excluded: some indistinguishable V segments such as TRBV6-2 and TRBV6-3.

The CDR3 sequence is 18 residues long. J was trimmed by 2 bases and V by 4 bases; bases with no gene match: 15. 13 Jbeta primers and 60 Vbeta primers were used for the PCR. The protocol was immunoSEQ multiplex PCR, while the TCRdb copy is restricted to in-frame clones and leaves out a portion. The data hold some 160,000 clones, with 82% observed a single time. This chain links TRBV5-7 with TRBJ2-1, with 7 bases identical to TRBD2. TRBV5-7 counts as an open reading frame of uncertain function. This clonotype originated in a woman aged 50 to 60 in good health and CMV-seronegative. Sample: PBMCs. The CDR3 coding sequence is TGTGCCAGCAGCCCCCGGGGCGGGAGAGGGTGGACCTACAATGAGCAGTTCTTC. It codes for CASSPRGGRGWTYNEQFF.